The text below deals with one T cell receptor (beta chain). The target antigen is unknown. The data were obtained in a study of cytomegalovirus exposure and HLA in healthy donors. The study, taken as a whole, reports: Analyses of presence/absence relied on an assumption of roughly uniform sequencing depth across donors.

PCR employed 60 Vbeta and 13 Jbeta primers. Method: immunoSEQ multiplex PCR; TCRdb's copy keeps in-frame clones and lacks some. The data hold fewer than 150,000 clones, with about four fifths observed a single time. This TCR derives from a man aged 25 to 40 in good health. Input material: PBMCs.

CDR3 sequence: CASSPRAGLNTGELFF. The CDR3 nucleotides read TGTGCCAGTAGTCCACGAGCGGGACTAAACACCGGGGAGCTGTTTTTT. This sequence joins TRBV19 and TRBJ2-2; 7 nucleotides match TRBD2. CDR1 and CDR2 from the germline V gene are LNHDA and SQIVND (reference sequence). The CDR3 is 16 amino acids. Losses at the gene ends were 5 bases for V and 2 bases for J; bases not matched to a gene: 8.